Listed here is a single TCR beta chain. Its antigen is currently unknown. This entry belongs to a study of T cells in Graves' hyperthyroidism and ophthalmopathy. Findings of the study overall: Model-based prediction identified ophthalmopathy a median about 6 months prior to its onset.

The germline gives CDR1 MDHEN, CDR2 SYDVKM. V gave up 7 bases and J gave up 1 base, with 13 bases separating them. This CDR3 region has 14 residues. Researchers amplified the TCR beta CDR3 regions from RNA transcripts. The HTBI set primed first-round TCR CDR3 RT-PCR. TCRdb ran MiXCR on the multiplex PCR reads and lists one entry per CDR3 protein. The sample holds around 600,000 distinct CDR3 sequences, approximately 15% seen once. The chain employs TRBV28 and TRBJ1-1, with D perhaps matching TRBD1 (6 bases). The clonotype originates from a woman aged 18-29 years with Graves' ophthalmopathy. Sequencing was carried out using blood. CDR3: CASTSGGWNTEAFF. CDR3 bases: TGTGCCAGCACCTCCGGGGGCTGGAACACTGAAGCTTTCTTT.